A selection of T cell receptor beta chains follows, all from one sample in a study of blood T cell repertoires in COVID-19. TCRdb keeps only in-frame clones here, not all; method: immunoSEQ multiplex PCR. Among under 200,000 clones, around nine tenths were seen once, and the ten largest hold 5% to 6.5%. The sample consisted of peripheral blood. Receptors originate from a middle-aged man with active or convalescent COVID-19. CDR3s include the opening cysteine and the closing phenylalanine or tryptophan. The D gene is left open where the match is weak. Clone size appears in some rows only: once, few, many, or a class for an expanded clone.

j_call v_call clone_size d_call cdr3_nt cdr3_aa
TRBJ1-2 TRBV7-2 . . TGTGCCAGCAGCTTAGGGCAGGGGCGCTATGGCTACACCTTC CASSLGQGRYGYTF
TRBJ2-7 TRBV15 few TRBD1 TGTGCCACCAGCAGAAACTCAGGGGGCCGGTACGAGCAGTACTTC CATSRNSGGRYEQYF
TRBJ2-2 TRBV7-8 . TRBD2 TGTGCCAGCAGCTTAGTGGCGGGGGGGAACACCGGGGAGCTGTTTTTT CASSLVAGGNTGELFF
TRBJ2-4 TRBV19 . TRBD1 TGTGCCAGTAGTATAGATCCGACAGGGGGCAAAAACATTCAGTACTTC CASSIDPTGGKNIQYF
TRBJ1-1 TRBV6-5 . . TGTGCCAGCGCCCTCGGTGGGGGCGGCACTGAAGCTTTCTTT CASALGGGGTEAFF
TRBJ1-1 TRBV5-1 . . TGCGCCAGCAGCTTGGCGGGACTTGAAGCTTTCTTT CASSLAGLEAFF
TRBJ1-1 TRBV19 . . TGTGCCAGTAGTATAGATGAGACTGAAGCTTTCTTT CASSIDETEAFF
TRBJ2-7 TRBV7-8 . . TGTGCCAGCAGCTTAGCGGGAGTTACCCCCTACGAGCAGTACTTC CASSLAGVTPYEQYF
TRBJ1-4 TRBV30 few . TGTGCCTGGAGTCTTGTTAATGAAAAACTGTTTTTT CAWSLVNEKLFF
TRBJ2-7 TRBV5-1 once TRBD1 TGCGCCAGCAGCTTGGGGGACAGGGGTCGTGAAGAGCAGTACTTC CASSLGDRGREEQYF
TRBJ2-3 TRBV7-3 . . TGTGCCAGCAGCTCGGGTCGGAGGAATACGCAGTATTTT CASSSGRRNTQYF
TRBJ1-5 TRBV20-1 . . TGCAGTGCTAGTATAGCAGGGGATCAGCCCCAGCATTTT CSASIAGDQPQHF
TRBJ2-2 TRBV18 . . TGTGCCAGCTCACCTACACAGGGCCTTAATGTCGGGGAGCTGTTTTTT CASSPTQGLNVGELFF
TRBJ1-5 TRBV12-5 . . TGTGCTAGTGGGAACATAGTGGGATGGGAGCAGCCCCAGCATTTT CASGNIVGWEQPQHF
TRBJ1-2 TRBV11-2 . TRBD1 TGTGCCAGCAGCTCAACAGGGGTTGGCTACACCTTC CASSSTGVGYTF
TRBJ2-7 TRBV4-3 . . TGCGCCAGCAGCCAAGAGGCTGGGGGACACTCCTACGAGCAGTACTTC CASSQEAGGHSYEQYF
TRBJ2-3 TRBV23-1 once TRBD1 TGCGCCAGCACCGGGGGACAGGGGGCCTACTCAGATACGCAGTATTTT CASTGGQGAYSDTQYF
TRBJ2-3 TRBV14 . . TGTGCCAGCAGCCTTTTATTGGGGCGCCCCGGCACAGATACGCAGTATTTT CASSLLLGRPGTDTQYF
TRBJ2-1 TRBV6-5 . . TGTGCCAGCAGTTCGGGAGATTACAATGAGCAGTTCTTC CASSSGDYNEQFF
TRBJ1-2 TRBV6-6 . . TGTGCCAGCAGTTCTCGGACAGTCTATGGCTACACCTTC CASSSRTVYGYTF
TRBJ2-1 TRBV7-2 . TRBD2 TGTGCCAGCAGCTCAACGGCGGGGGGACGTGAGCAGTTCTTC CASSSTAGGREQFF
TRBJ1-4 TRBV5-1 . . TGCGCCAGCAGCCCGACGCTAGGGGGTTCGGGTAATGAAAAACTGTTTTTT CASSPTLGGSGNEKLFF
TRBJ1-6 TRBV19 . TRBD1 TGTGCCAGAGCGGACAGGGAATATAATTCACCCCTCCACTTT CARADREYNSPLHF